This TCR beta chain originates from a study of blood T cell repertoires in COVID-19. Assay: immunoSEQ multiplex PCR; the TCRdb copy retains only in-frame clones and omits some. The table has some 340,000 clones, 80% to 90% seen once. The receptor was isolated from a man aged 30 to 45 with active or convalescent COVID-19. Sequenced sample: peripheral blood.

DNA of the CDR3: TGTGCCAGCAGCATCGGCGGCGCTAGCACAGATACGCAGTATTTT. Protein sequence: CASSIGGASTDTQYF. The gene calls are TRBV11-1 and TRBJ2-3, with no clear D. This CDR3 has 15 residues. Trimming left V 5 bases short and J 0 bases short, with 12 bases between. Germline V gene sequence: CDR1 SGHAT, CDR2 FQDESV (reference sequence).